The present entry profiles one T cell receptor beta chain with its context. Antigen specificity is unknown. The data were obtained in a study of blood T cells in healthy people across ages. Study-wide results and caveats: In older individuals, TCR beta diversity per million T cells was lower, falling roughly linearly with age. A conclusive naive versus antigen-experienced comparison was prevented by the unsorted PBMCs.

The authors ran a second PCR of roughly 6 to 11 cycles using a sample-barcoded 5' primer and a J-beta primer mix. Each CDR3 protein is one row after TCRdb ran MiXCR on the 5' RACE reads. The repertoire holds 1.5 million to 1.8 million distinct CDR3 sequences, under 55% seen once, with less than 5% in the top ten. Trimming shortened V by 3 bases and J by 13 bases, and 25 bases separated the two germline ends. The CDR3 is 16 amino acids. Germline V CDR1 and CDR2: PRHDT, FYEKMQ (reference sequence). The sequenced material came from blood. This TCR came from a woman aged 18-29 years in good health. The rearrangement uses TRBV13 and TRBJ2-1; no clear D gene. The CDR3 region has the DNA TGTGCCAGCAGCTTTACCCGGACGGCCGGTATCGAGACCCAGTTCTTC. Its protein product is CASSFTRTAGIETQFF. The full variable domain, with the rest looked up from reference TRBV13 and TRBJ2-1, is AAGVIQSPRHLIKEKRETATLKCYPIPRHDTVYWYQQGPGQDPQFLISFYEKMQSDKGSIPDRFSAQQFSDYHSELNMSSLELGDSALYFCASSFTRTAGIETQFFGPGTRLTVL.